The clone carrying this T cell receptor beta chain was observed many times. Its specificity is not known. CD8+CD4-CCR7+CD45RA+ cells were sorted as naive CD8 T cells. These data come from a study of molecular identifiers for immune sequencing clone quantification. Findings and limits, study-wide: With a barcode shared among identical TCR molecules, highly expanded clone sizes could be underestimated.

TCRdb re-derived calls from the PCR reads in MiXCR, one entry per CDR3 protein. The table has about 86,000 distinct CDR3 sequences, 25% seen once; the top ten hold approximately 0.78%. Trimming cost V 4 bases and J 3 bases; bases outside gene matches: 6. This CDR3 comprises 15 residues. CDR1 and CDR2 from the germline V gene are MDHEN and SYDVKM. This clonotype was sampled from a human donor in good health. Some libraries in this study had Jurkat cell RNA spiked in. The chain employs TRBV28 and TRBJ2-3; 8 positions agree with TRBD2. The source material was naive CD8+ T cells from blood, with Jurkat cell RNA spiked in. The subset here: FACS-sorted CD8+CD4-CCR7+CD45RA+ naive T cells. This CDR3 reads CASSSREGRTDTQYF. The CDR3 DNA follows: TGTGCCAGCAGTTCCCGGGAGGGCCGAACAGATACGCAGTATTTT.